The 24 T cell receptor beta chains below were found in one sample sequenced in a study of T cells after yellow fever vaccination (dated by TCRdb to about 2019). The protocol used for the library was 5' RACE. TCRdb records Illumina HiSeq 2500 as the sequencer. TCRdb cleaned the public reads at Q25 with fastp, built clones with MiXCR and kept in-frame beta chains. Each record represents a unique CDR3 protein, reported with the most common genes and DNA among its rows. The sample table contains some 350,000 distinct CDR3 sequences; only one count was recorded for about 9.5% of them. Approximately 18% of the sample comes from the top ten. The intended sense of this specimen's treatment or condition label: live attenuated yellow fever vaccine strain. The sequencing used PBMCs, collected on the day of the first yellow fever vaccination. The origin of the receptors is a man between 18 and 35 years old who received the YFV17D yellow fever vaccine.

This sequence joins TRBV12-3 or TRBV12-4 and TRBJ1-2; TRBD1 aligns across 9 bases. The length of the CDR3 is 14 residues. V was clipped by 5 bases and J by 4 bases; unmatched bases: 5. The CDR3 here is CASSPQTGGYGYTF. DNA of the CDR3: TGTGCCAGCAGTCCCCAGACAGGGGGCTATGGCTACACCTTC.

Only a few counts were recorded for this clonotype. The chain joins TRBV20-1 to TRBJ2-1; maybe TRBD2 (6 bases). The V end was cut by 7 bases, the J end by 3 bases, with 10 bases between. The length of the CDR3 is 12 residues. Per germline, CDR1 DFQATT and CDR2 SNEGSKA (reference sequence). The CDR3 protein is CSGGLFYNEQFF. The CDR3, as DNA: TGCAGTGGGGGACTTTTCTACAATGAGCAGTTCTTC.

This clonotype was observed a few times. The chain links TRBV7-2 to TRBJ2-1; 12 bases line up with TRBD2. Germline CDR1 is SGHTA and CDR2 is FQGNSA. Losses at the gene ends were 2 bases for V and 3 bases for J; bases not matched to a gene: 8. The CDR3 totals 18 residues. The CDR3 here is CASSLRLAGGPGYNEQFF. CDR3 nucleotide sequence: TGTGCCAGCAGCTTACGCCTAGCGGGGGGGCCTGGCTACAATGAGCAGTTCTTC.

This chain connects TRBV19 to TRBJ2-6; D is uncertain. The CDR3 consists of 15 residues. Germline CDR1 and CDR2: LNHDA and SQIVND (reference sequence). The germline V and J ends were trimmed by 3 bases and 2 bases, with 8 bases remaining between them. CDR3 coding DNA: TGTGCCAGTAGTATCCACAGTACTGGGGCCAACGTCCTGACTTTC. Its translation: CASSIHSTGANVLTF.

This clonotype has at least ten counts. The V call is TRBV7-9, the J call TRBJ2-7; D is unclear. Per the germline V gene, CDR1 is SEHNR and CDR2 is FQNEAQ (reference sequence). The CDR3 extends over 15 amino acids. The V and J ends lost 2 bases and 1 base respectively, with 12 bases between them. The CDR3 reads CASSLSTSQSYEQYF. The CDR3 DNA reads TGTGCCAGCAGCTTATCCACTTCTCAGTCCTACGAGCAGTACTTC.

The sample holds a few counts of this clonotype. J is TRBJ1-1 and V is TRBV28; D uncertain. The CDR3 extends over 13 amino acids. CDR1 and CDR2 (germline): MDHEN, SYDVKM. The V gene lost 4 bases and the J gene lost 7 bases, with 13 bases spanning the gap. CDR3 sequence (DNA): TGTGCCAGCAGTTGGATTGGAGGCGTTGAAGCTTTCTTT. This sequence encodes CASSWIGGVEAFF.

The CDR3 protein is CASSLSGGELFF. The CDR3 region has the DNA TGTGCCAGCAGCTTGAGTGGCGGGGAGCTGTTTTTT. The chain couples TRBV7-6 to TRBJ2-2; no reliable D call. Germline CDR1 reads SGHVS; CDR2 reads FNYEAQ. The CDR3 loop spans 12 amino acids. V was cut by 3 bases and J by 7 bases, with 6 bases left in between.

This clonotype was recorded a few times. The chain links TRBV6-2 or TRBV6-3 to TRBJ2-5; maybe TRBD2 (5 bases). Germline-derived CDR1 and CDR2 are MNHEY and SVGEGT. Trimming took 6 bases from V and 5 from J, leaving 13 bases between them. The CDR3 covers 13 residues. The CDR3: CASRITSSETQYF. Written as DNA, the CDR3 is TGTGCCAGCAGAATCACTAGTTCGGAGACCCAGTACTTC.

This clonotype was counted a few times. J is TRBJ1-6 and V is TRBV7-9; 7 nucleotides match TRBD1. The J segment lost 6 bases and the V segment lost 6 bases, leaving 5 bases of the junction unmatched. The CDR3 is 14 amino acids. The germline gives CDR1 SEHNR, CDR2 FQNEAQ (reference sequence). CDR3 in DNA: TGTGCCAGCAGGGTGGGACAGCCTAATTCACCCCTCCACTTT. Amino acid sequence: CASRVGQPNSPLHF.

The chain employs TRBV14 and TRBJ2-2, with 8 positions matching TRBD2. The V gene end was trimmed by 9 bases and the J gene end by 1 base; junction bases not matched to a gene: 7. This CDR3 has 15 residues. The germline V gene has CDR1 SGHDN and CDR2 FVKESK. CDR3 residues: CARLKAGGNTGELFF. The CDR3 DNA is TGTGCCAGACTCAAGGCGGGGGGGAACACCGGGGAGCTGTTTTTT. The full variable domain, its missing parts supplied by reference TRBV14 and TRBJ2-2, is EAGVTQFPSHSVIEKGQTVTLRCDPISGHDNLYWYRRVMGKEIKFLLHFVKESKQDESGMPNNRFLAERTGGTYSTLKVQPAELEDSGVYFCARLKAGGNTGELFFGEGSRLTVL.

This clonotype was seen ten or more times. The CDR3 protein is CSARTGEQPQHF. DNA for the CDR3: TGCAGTGCTAGGACAGGGGAACAGCCCCAGCATTTT. The chain links TRBV20-1 to TRBJ1-5; TRBD1 agrees at 8 bases. V lost 3 bases to trimming and J lost 7 bases; unmatched junction nucleotides: 2. From germline, CDR1 is DFQATT and CDR2 SNEGSKA (reference sequence). The CDR3 is made up of 12 amino acids.

The chain uses TRBV5-1 and TRBJ2-2; D tentatively fits TRBD1 or TRBD2 (5 bases each). The germline V gene encodes CDR1 SGHRS and CDR2 YFSETQ. The CDR3 runs 15 residues. The V end lost 4 bases, the J end lost 6 bases, and 16 bases lay between the germline ends. The CDR3 loop is CASSLGPLPSGELFF. The CDR3, as DNA: TGCGCCAGCAGCCTGGGACCCCTCCCCTCCGGGGAGCTGTTTTTT.

This clonotype came up a few times. The chain recombines TRBV6-2 or TRBV6-3 with TRBJ2-7, with D maybe TRBD2 (5 bases). The CDR3 runs to 13 residues. V lost 6 bases and J lost 2, with 11 bases in between. The germline gives CDR1 MNHEY, CDR2 SVGEGT. The CDR3 loop is CASSRTDPYEQYV. CDR3 nucleotide sequence: TGTGCCAGCAGCAGGACTGACCCCTACGAGCAGTACGTC.

The V call is TRBV28, the J call TRBJ1-5; no firm D call. Per germline, CDR1 MDHEN and CDR2 SYDVKM. This CDR3 is built from 12 residues. Deletions cut 5 bases from V and 8 bases from J, with 10 bases between. CDR3: CASSPSLKPQHF. In DNA form, the CDR3 reads TGTGCCAGCAGTCCCTCCCTGAAGCCCCAGCATTTT.

This clonotype was picked up a small number of times. The chain recombines TRBV20-1 with TRBJ2-3; 9 nucleotides line up with TRBD2. The V gene's germline CDR1 is DFQATT and CDR2 SNEGSKA (reference sequence). This CDR3 region has 13 residues. V trimming: 6 bases; J trimming: 4 bases; junction bases outside the gene matches: 5. Here the CDR3 DNA reads TGCAGTGCCTTAGCGGGGGTCGCAGATACGCAGTATTTT. Translated, it gives CSALAGVADTQYF.

The V gene is TRBV5-4, the J gene TRBJ2-1, with 9 bases aligning to TRBD1. CDR1 SGHNT and CDR2 YYREEE come from the germline V gene (reference sequence). V shed 5 bases, J shed 8 bases, and the junction held 14 bases outside the gene matches. CDR3 length: 16 residues. The CDR3 sequence: CASRRPGQGDSHEQFF. In nucleotides, the CDR3 is TGTGCCAGCAGGCGACCGGGACAGGGTGATAGCCATGAGCAGTTCTTC.

This clonotype was observed a handful of times. The rearrangement links TRBV6-2 or TRBV6-3 to TRBJ1-5; D possibly corresponds to TRBD1 (6 bases). There are 15 residues in the CDR3. Germline V gene data show CDR1 as MNHEY and CDR2 as SVGEGT. V gave up 4 bases and J gave up 3 bases, with 13 bases separating them. The chain's CDR3 is CASSFQGLLNQPQHF. The CDR3 region has the DNA TGTGCCAGCAGTTTTCAGGGGTTGCTCAATCAGCCCCAGCATTTT.

There are a few counts of this clonotype. This chain links TRBV5-6 with TRBJ2-7; 7 bases are a match to TRBD2. Germline values: CDR1 SGHDT, CDR2 YYEEEE. The CDR3 loop spans 14 amino acids. Trimming took 2 bases from V and 2 from J; bases not matched to a gene: 4. The CDR3 DNA is TGTGCCAGCAGCTTTAGCGGGTCTCCCTACGAGCAGTACGTC. This translates into CASSFSGSPYEQYV.

Ten or more counts support this clonotype. The rearrangement links TRBV11-2 to TRBJ2-1; 8 bases are shared with TRBD2. Germline values: CDR1 SGHAT, CDR2 FQNNGV. The length of the CDR3 is 16 residues. V lost 1 base to trimming and J lost 9 bases; unmatched junction nucleotides: 11. The CDR3 loop is CASSLAVASGWGEQFF. The CDR3 bases are TGTGCCAGCAGCTTAGCAGTGGCTAGCGGGTGGGGTGAGCAGTTCTTC.

This clonotype showed up many times. J is TRBJ2-7 and V is TRBV10-3; D uncertain. The CDR3 is 11 residues long. With 3 bases removed from V and 7 bases from J, the gap between germline ends came to 7 bases. Per the germline V gene, CDR1 is ENHRY and CDR2 is SYGVKD. CDR3 sequence (DNA): TGTGCCATCAGTGAACGAGCAGAGCAGTACGTC. Protein product: CAISERAEQYV.

In this sample, this clonotype turned up a few times. The V and J genes are TRBV19 and TRBJ1-1, with unresolved D. Germline V gene sequence: CDR1 LNHDA, CDR2 SQIVND (reference sequence). The ends were cut back, 3 bases at V and 4 bases at J, with 6 bases in the middle. CDR3 length equals 12 residues. For the CDR3, the DNA is TGTGCCAGTAGTATGTGGGGCACTGAAGCTTTCTTT. Translation gives CASSMWGTEAFF.

This clonotype has more than one count but fewer than ten. The rearrangement joins TRBV7-2 to TRBJ2-3; tentative D call: TRBD2 (7 bases). Trimming cost V 3 bases and J 6 bases, with 10 bases left between them. This CDR3 is built from 13 residues. CDR1 is SGHTA and CDR2 is FQGNSA in the germline V gene. CDR3 sequence: CASSLGGPDTQYF. The CDR3 DNA is TGTGCCAGCAGCTTGGGGGGGCCGGATACGCAGTATTTT.

V and J are TRBV6-1 and TRBJ2-3; TRBD1 or TRBD2 may be the D gene (6 bases each). CDR3 length: 16 amino acids. V lost 6 bases, J lost 2 bases, and 18 bases lay in between. Per the germline V gene, CDR1 is MNHNS and CDR2 is SASEGT. The CDR3 loop reads CASSRNRGLYTDTQYF. CDR3 DNA sequence: TGTGCCAGCAGCCGTAATCGGGGGCTCTACACAGATACGCAGTATTTT.

The chain joins TRBV9 to TRBJ2-1, with 7 nucleotides matching TRBD2. J gave up 5 bases and V 3 bases, and 11 bases lay outside the gene matches. Germline V lookup: CDR1 SGDLS, CDR2 YYNGEE. The CDR3 loop spans 16 amino acids. CDR3 sequence (DNA): TGTGCCAGCAGCGCAGGACTAGGCCCCATCAACAATGAGCAGTTCTTC. Its protein is CASSAGLGPINNEQFF. The full variable domain, rest sourced from reference TRBV9 and TRBJ2-1, is DSGVTQTPKHLITATGQRVTLRCSPRSGDLSVYWYQQSLDQGLQFLIQYYNGEERAKGNILERFSAQQFPDLHSELNLSSLELGDSALYFCASSAGLGPINNEQFFGPGTRLTVL.